This paragraph covers one T cell receptor (beta chain) sequence. Its target is not known. The V gene end was trimmed by 1 base and the J gene end by 8 bases; junction bases not matched to a gene: 8. The CDR3 spans 15 residues. Per germline, CDR1 SGDLS and CDR2 YYNGEE. This entry belongs to a study of CD8 T cells in Susac syndrome. In the study overall: Of the sequenced Susac syndrome patients, six had active disease and fewer than ten were in remission. Whole-study findings and limits: None of the CD4+ T cell repertoires in Susac syndrome showed clonal expansion.

cDNA came from roughly 0.53 to 1 ug RNA primed by random hexamers. TCR beta CDR3 was amplified by immunoSEQ multiplex PCR. This amplification extended across 54 Vbeta and 13 Jbeta segments. Using its own MiXCR run on the immunoSEQ multiplex PCR reads, TCRdb lists one record per CDR3 protein. The sample has around 150,000 distinct CDR3 sequences; approximately 95% are singletons. Sequencing was performed on CD4+ T cells from PBMCs. This receptor was taken from a human donor with Susac syndrome. The chain carries TRBV9 and TRBJ1-4, with 7 bases matching TRBD1. The DNA of the CDR3 is TGTGCCAGCAGCGTAATTGGGACAGTTGGAGAAAAACTGTTTTTT. Its translation: CASSVIGTVGEKLFF.